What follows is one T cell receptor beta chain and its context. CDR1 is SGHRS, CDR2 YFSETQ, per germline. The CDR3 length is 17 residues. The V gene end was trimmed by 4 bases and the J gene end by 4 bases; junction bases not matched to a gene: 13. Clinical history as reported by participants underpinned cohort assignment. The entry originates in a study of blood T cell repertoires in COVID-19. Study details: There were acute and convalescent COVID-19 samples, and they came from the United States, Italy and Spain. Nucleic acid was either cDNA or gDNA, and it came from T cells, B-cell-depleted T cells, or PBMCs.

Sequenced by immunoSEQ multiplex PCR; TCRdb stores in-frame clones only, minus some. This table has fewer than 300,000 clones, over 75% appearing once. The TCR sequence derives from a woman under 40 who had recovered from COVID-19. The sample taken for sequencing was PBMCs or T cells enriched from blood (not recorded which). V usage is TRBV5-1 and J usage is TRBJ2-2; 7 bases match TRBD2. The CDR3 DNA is TGCGCCAGCAGCCCGGGCCGGCTAGCGGCCTCCACCGGGGAGCTGTTTTTT. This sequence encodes CASSPGRLAASTGELFF.